This TCR beta chain was obtained from a study of cytomegalovirus exposure and HLA in healthy donors. General observations from the study: In the 120 validation repertoires, roughly 94% of cluster scores exceeded 0, per a later analysis. Most TCR sequences were rare, but some public TCRs occurred in many donors.

V was cut by 3 bases and J by 4 bases, with 15 bases left in between. CDR3 length equals 16 residues. Per the germline V gene, CDR1 is MNHEY and CDR2 is SMNVEV (reference sequence). Some clones are missing from TCRdb's copy, which holds only in-frame ones; the method was immunoSEQ multiplex PCR. This table has hundreds of thousands of clones, more than 80% appearing once. A note on this clone: Its cognate antigen is unknown.

This chain uses TRBV27 with TRBJ2-2; the D gene is possibly TRBD2 (5 bases). This receptor was obtained from a woman aged 18-29 years in good health and CMV-seronegative. Sample: PBMCs. As DNA, the CDR3 is TGTGCCAGCAGTTTCCTTGGTGGGAGTGGCACCGGGGAGCTGTTTTTT. Protein product: CASSFLGGSGTGELFF.